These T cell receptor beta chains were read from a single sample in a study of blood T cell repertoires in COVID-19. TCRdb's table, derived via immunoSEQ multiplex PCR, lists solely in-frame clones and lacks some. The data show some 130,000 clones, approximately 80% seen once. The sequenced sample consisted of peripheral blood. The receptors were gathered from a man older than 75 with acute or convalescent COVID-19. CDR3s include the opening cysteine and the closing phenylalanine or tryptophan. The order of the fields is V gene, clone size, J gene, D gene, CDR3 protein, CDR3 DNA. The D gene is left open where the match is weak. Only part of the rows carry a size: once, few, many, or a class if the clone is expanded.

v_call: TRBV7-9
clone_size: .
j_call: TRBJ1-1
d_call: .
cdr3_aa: CASSPPAGRGRNTEAFF
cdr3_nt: TGTGCCAGCAGCCCCCCCGCGGGGAGGGGGAGGAACACTGAAGCTTTCTTT

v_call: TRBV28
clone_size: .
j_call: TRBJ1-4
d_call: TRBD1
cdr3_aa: CASRRTGVNEKLFF
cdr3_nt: TGTGCCAGCAGGCGTACAGGGGTGAATGAAAAACTGTTTTTT

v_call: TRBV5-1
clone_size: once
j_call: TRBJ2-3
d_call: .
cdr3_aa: CASSLGTDTDTQYF
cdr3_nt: TGCGCCAGCAGCTTGGGGACAGATACAGATACGCAGTATTTT

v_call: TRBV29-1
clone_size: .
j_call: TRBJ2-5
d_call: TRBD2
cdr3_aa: CSVQTSGASQYF
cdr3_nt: TGCAGCGTCCAGACTAGCGGGGCGTCCCAGTACTTC

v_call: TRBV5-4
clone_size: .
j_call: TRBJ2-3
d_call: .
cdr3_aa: CASSLVLAPDTQYF
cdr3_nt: TGTGCCAGCAGCTTGGTATTAGCACCAGATACGCAGTATTTT

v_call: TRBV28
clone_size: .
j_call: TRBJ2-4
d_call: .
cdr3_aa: CASSGVAKNIQYF
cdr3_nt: TGTGCCAGCAGCGGGGTTGCCAAAAACATTCAGTACTTC

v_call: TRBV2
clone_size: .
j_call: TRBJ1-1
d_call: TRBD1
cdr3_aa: CASSEDGQGSTEAFF
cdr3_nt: TGTGCCAGCAGTGAAGACGGACAGGGGTCCACTGAAGCTTTCTTT

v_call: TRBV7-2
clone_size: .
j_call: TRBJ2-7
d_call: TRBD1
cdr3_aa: CASSFASGGARGVEQYF
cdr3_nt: TGTGCCAGCAGCTTCGCCTCAGGGGGCGCGAGGGGAGTCGAGCAGTACTTC

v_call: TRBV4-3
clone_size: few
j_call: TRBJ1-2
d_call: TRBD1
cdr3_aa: CASSRSRTGDYGYTF
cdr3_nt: TGCGCCAGCAGCCGATCCCGGACAGGTGACTATGGCTACACCTTC

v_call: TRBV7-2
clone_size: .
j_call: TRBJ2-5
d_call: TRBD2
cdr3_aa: CASSRGAGGRLETQYF
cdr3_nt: TGTGCCAGCAGCCGGGGCGCGGGGGGGCGATTAGAGACCCAGTACTTC

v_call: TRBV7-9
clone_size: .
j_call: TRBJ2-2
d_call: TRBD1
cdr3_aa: CASSSVDRATGELFF
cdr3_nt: TGTGCCAGCAGCTCGGTGGACAGGGCCACCGGGGAGCTGTTTTTT

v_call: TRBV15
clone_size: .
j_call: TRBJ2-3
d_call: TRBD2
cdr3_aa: CATSFGLAGVGDTQYF
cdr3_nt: TGTGCCACCAGCTTCGGACTAGCGGGGGTTGGAGATACGCAGTATTTT

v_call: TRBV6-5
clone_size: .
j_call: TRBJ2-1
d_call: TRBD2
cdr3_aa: CASILVAGGPNEQFF
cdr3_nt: TGTGCCAGCATATTAGTAGCGGGGGGGCCGAATGAGCAGTTCTTC

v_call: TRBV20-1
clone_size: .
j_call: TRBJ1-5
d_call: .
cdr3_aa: CSASQDSNQPQHF
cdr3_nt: TGCAGTGCTAGTCAGGATAGCAATCAGCCCCAGCATTTT

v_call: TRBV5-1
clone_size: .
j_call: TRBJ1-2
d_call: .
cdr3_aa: CASSTGKINYGYTF
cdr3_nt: TGCGCCAGCAGCACCGGGAAGATTAACTATGGCTACACCTTC

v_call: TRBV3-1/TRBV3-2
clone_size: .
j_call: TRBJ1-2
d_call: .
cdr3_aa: CASSQDHRVYGYTF
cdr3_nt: TGTGCCAGCAGCCAAGATCACAGGGTTTATGGCTACACCTTC

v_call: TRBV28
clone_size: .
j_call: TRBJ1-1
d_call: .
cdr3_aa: CASSSPGGTYTEAFF
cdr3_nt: TGTGCCAGCAGTTCCCCCGGGGGGACCTACACTGAAGCTTTCTTT

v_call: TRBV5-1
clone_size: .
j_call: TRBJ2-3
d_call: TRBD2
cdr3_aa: CASSYGTSGGFTDTQYF
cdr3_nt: TGCGCCAGCAGCTATGGGACTAGCGGGGGATTCACAGATACGCAGTATTTT

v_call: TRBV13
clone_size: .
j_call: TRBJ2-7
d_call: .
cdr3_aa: CASSLGPGGSYEQYF
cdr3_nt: TGTGCCAGCAGCTTAGGTCCCGGGGGCTCCTACGAGCAGTACTTC

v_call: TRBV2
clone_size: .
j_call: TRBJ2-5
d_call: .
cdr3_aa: CASSVLETQYF
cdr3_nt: TGTGCCAGCAGCGTACTAGAGACCCAGTACTTC

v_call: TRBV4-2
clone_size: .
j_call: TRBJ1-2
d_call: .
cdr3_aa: CASSQDMKASGTF
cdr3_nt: TGTGCCAGCAGCCAAGACATGAAAGCGTCGGGCACCTTC

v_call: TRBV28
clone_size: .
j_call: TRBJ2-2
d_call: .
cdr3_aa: CASGQPNTGELFF
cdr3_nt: TGTGCCAGCGGACAGCCGAACACCGGGGAGCTGTTTTTT

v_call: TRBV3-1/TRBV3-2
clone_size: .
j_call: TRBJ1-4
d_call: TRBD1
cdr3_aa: CASSHAGGTGNEKLFF
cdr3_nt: TGTGCCAGCAGCCACGCTGGGGGGACAGGGAATGAAAAACTGTTTTTT

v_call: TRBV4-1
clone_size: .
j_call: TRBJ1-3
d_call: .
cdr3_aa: CASSQFGGADTIYF
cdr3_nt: TGCGCCAGCAGCCAATTTGGTGGGGCGGACACCATATATTTT

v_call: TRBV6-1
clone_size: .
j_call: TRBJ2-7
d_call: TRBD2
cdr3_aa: CARGTSGGGSYEQYF
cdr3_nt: TGTGCCCGCGGGACTAGCGGGGGGGGGTCCTACGAGCAGTACTTC

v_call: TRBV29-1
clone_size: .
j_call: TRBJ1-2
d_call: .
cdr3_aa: CSVDQGPGGYTF
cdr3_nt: TGCAGCGTTGATCAGGGGCCGGGTGGCTACACCTTC

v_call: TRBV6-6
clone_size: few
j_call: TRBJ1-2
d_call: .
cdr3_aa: CASSYSDSGGYTF
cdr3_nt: TGTGCCAGCAGTTACTCGGACTCGGGTGGCTACACCTTC

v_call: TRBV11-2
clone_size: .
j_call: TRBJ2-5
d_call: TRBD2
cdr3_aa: CASSSGLAGFQETQYF
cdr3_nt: TGTGCCAGCAGCTCCGGACTAGCGGGGTTCCAAGAGACCCAGTACTTC

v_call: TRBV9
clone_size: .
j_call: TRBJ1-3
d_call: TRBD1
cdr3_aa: CASSPYDRASGNTIYF
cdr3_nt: TGTGCCAGCAGCCCTTACGACAGGGCTTCTGGAAACACCATATATTTT

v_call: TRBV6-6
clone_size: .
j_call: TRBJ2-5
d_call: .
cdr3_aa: CASSGEWYGETQYF
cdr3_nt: TGTGCCAGCAGCGGAGAGTGGTATGGAGAGACCCAGTACTTC